This T cell receptor (beta chain) was recovered during a study of T cell changes during pregnancy in multiple sclerosis. Clones were read by immunoSEQ multiplex PCR, and TCRdb kept only the in-frame ones, dropping some. Here the sample spans approximately 40,000 clones, approximately 91% being singletons. The trim removed 4 bases at V and 7 bases at J, leaving 12 bases unmatched. The germline V gene encodes CDR1 SGHAT and CDR2 FQNNGV. The CDR3 runs to 16 residues. The TCR originated in a female donor in good health, enrolled as a control in a pregnancy study. This sample comprised CD4+ T cells from peripheral blood mononuclear cells, obtained after pregnancy. This chain uses TRBV11-2 with TRBJ1-4; 7 bases align to TRBD1. The chain's CDR3 is CASSSGQAALGEKLFF. The CDR3 coding sequence is TGTGCCAGCAGCTCAGGACAGGCCGCGCTCGGTGAAAAACTGTTTTTT.